The present entry profiles one T cell receptor (beta chain) with its context. It has no known antigen specificity. No clone much larger than this one lies a single base away; base qualities are absent. The data belong to a study of cytomegalovirus exposure and HLA in healthy donors (dated by TCRdb to about 2017). With regard to the full study: An earlier analysis of approximately 640 of the donors reported 250 to 300 Gb of sequence data and about 100 million unique TCR beta sequences from some 180 million T cells. An early release that covered 640 HLA-typed donors contained 300 to 350 gigabases of sequencing data and around 85 million unique TCR sequences. Of the 300 to 500 genotyped donors, 75% to 85% were placed in the genetic ancestry cluster associated with self-reported Caucasian donors. The study aimed to test whether signatures of past pathogen exposure could be identified by cataloging public T cell receptors. The study used immunosequencing to profile the T cell repertoires of approximately 630 subjects and linked those repertoires to cytomegalovirus serostatus. Besides the first cohort of around 670 subjects, a separate validation cohort made up of 90 to 150 different subjects was used. The study combined high-throughput TCR immunosequencing, statistical association of individual TCRs with disease status, and machine learning to predict cytomegalovirus infection status. A later analysis re-examined previously published TCR beta repertoires from just over 650 donors and added high-resolution HLA genotyping to investigate patterns of TCR occurrence. Rather than drawing on any new phenotypic data, the later analysis identified candidate immune exposures from TCR beta sequences and the way those sequences occurred across donors. An earlier analysis of 587 of the donors used high-throughput TCR beta sequencing to judge whether each TCR beta V gene segment behaved as functional or pseudogenic. Donor age, sex, ethnicity and CMV serostatus were collected together with the repertoire data. A later genetic analysis took genome-wide SNP genotypes for about 65% of the 666 donors and used that subset as a discovery cohort. All discovery cohort repertoires had been generated using a single sequencing platform. HLA typing covered class I and class II loci at four-digit resolution. The number of typed donors differed by locus: roughly 620-630 for A, B, C, DRB1 and DQB1; some 500 for DQA1; 606 for DPA1; and roughly 490 for DPB1. A few DR-DQ haplotypes were handled as single units for association and clustering because linkage in the cohort was strong. Across around 400 genotyped donors of the cohort, an average of about 240,000 unique TCR beta nucleotide sequences per donor were sequenced, and 15% to 20% of those sequences were non-productive.

The CDR3 starts with the cysteine, ends with the phenylalanine, and has 12 residues. Only CDR3 DNA is held: 36 bases, read in frame from base 1. Based on the germline V gene, the CDR1 and CDR2 sequences are SGHTA and FQGNSA. The trim is 5 bases for V and 7 bases for J, with a gap of 11 bases between the germline ends. The cohort comprised under 700 healthy bone marrow donors. Cohort members were all nominally healthy when sampled, although unrecorded immune exposures were likely present. The donor was CMV seronegative and was included in the group of about 400 seronegative cohort members. A peripheral blood sample was provided by each donor, and peripheral blood mononuclear cells were used for TCR beta sequencing. Genomic DNA extraction from the blood cell samples was performed with the Qiagen DNeasy Blood Extraction Kit. Study-level results and caveats: Compared with the roughly 670-donor mean, donors in an Asian-associated ancestry cluster had fewer N-insertions in productive TCRs, according to a later genetic analysis. The classifier was reported to diagnose cytomegalovirus status with high specificity and sensitivity in both the original and validation cohorts. Only TCR beta chains were sequenced in this cohort, and the absence of alpha or paired-chain data limited detectable features. Immune exposure information for the cohort was limited to CMV serostatus. Linkage disequilibrium might explain the correlated functional status among segregating V segments, but an unknown experimental factor could not be ruled out. In a later analysis, most CMV-associated TCR beta chains were found to appear HLA-restricted, with HLA associations seemingly driven largely by CMV exposure. The earlier analysis of 587 of the donors excluded roughly 16 rarely observed V segments, including chromosome 9 orphons, because counts were too low. HLA typing was unavailable for some donors at each locus, so association tests used only the typed subset. A later genetic analysis associated a missense DCLRE1C variant with V-gene and J-gene trimming of TCR beta chains, and an independent cohort replicated the association. The sequencing pipeline was judged likely to have produced a cluster of highly shared sequence variants as a technical artifact. When HLA alleles, especially DR and DQ, strongly co-occurred, attributing TCR associations to individual alleles was difficult. A further reported finding was that TCR beta sequences accurately predicted the HLA-A and HLA-B alleles for most subjects in the first cohort. It was suggested by the authors that the approach could potentially be generalized to other disease states and immunological phenotypes. While some public TCRs were present in many individuals, most TCR sequences turned up only very rarely across donors. Broadly in line with IMGT annotations, most TCR beta V segments showed up in productive rearrangements about 87% or about 30% of the time in an earlier analysis of 587 of the donors. A later analysis found that TCR association rates varied across HLA loci, with DRB1 alleles showing the most associated TCRs and HLA-C alleles the fewest. The presence/absence analyses assumed that sequencing depth was roughly uniform across donors, and that assumption may not be true. Specific HLA alleles were associated with some 15,000 TCR beta sequences at a false discovery rate of 0.05 in a later analysis. A few of the identified cytomegalovirus-associated TCR beta chains were confirmed in vitro to be specific for cytomegalovirus antigens. Some IMGT-functional V segments, including TRBV6-2 and TRBV6-3, could not be distinguished by the 87-base-pair reads and were therefore excluded. A later analysis found that HLA-associated TCR beta chains were more clonally expanded and had lower generation probabilities than equally common non-associated chains. The study listed 164 TCR beta chains as associated with cytomegalovirus. In a later analysis, several top co-occurrence clusters were reported to appear linked to parvovirus B19, influenza, CMV and Epstein-Barr virus.

Libraries were prepared through the immunoSEQ multiplex PCR assay. For the multiplex PCR, a mixture combining 60 forward primers for TCR Vbeta segments and 13 reverse primers for TCR Jbeta segments was used. The CDR3 region of rearranged TCR beta genes was amplified from genomic DNA by a multiplex PCR assay. Amplified TCR beta libraries were sequenced as 87-base-pair reads on the Illumina HiSeq System. The original pipeline was this. Across the 500 to 850 repertoires, a later analysis counted around 80 million unique TCR beta chains, around 11 million of which were shared by at least two donors. Raw reads were error-corrected and collapsed into unique sequences with a nearest-neighbor algorithm that merged closely related sequences to remove PCR and sequencing errors. V, D and J gene segments were assigned by aligning CDR3 sequences to IMGT reference sequences. Each retained sequence needed at least a six-nucleotide match to both a V gene segment and a J gene segment. Rearrangements were classified as productive when the CDR3 lacked stop codons and remained in frame with V and J, and all other rearrangements were classified as non-productive. Following IMGT convention, CDR3 was defined as the stretch from the second conserved V-encoded cysteine to the conserved J-encoded phenylalanine. In an earlier analysis of more than 550 of the donors, sequences lacking an unambiguous match to a single V gene segment were excluded. In an earlier analysis of 587 of the donors, V segments were called functional above 56.7% productive rearrangements and were called segregating when the between-donor standard deviation exceeded 5%. A statistical classification framework was built to diagnose cytomegalovirus status from the catalog of TCR beta chain sequences. V and J gene assignment, in a later analysis, came from comparing TCR nucleotide sequences with IMGT/GENE-DB human TR gene sequences. Using the TCRdist pipeline, a later analysis assigned CDR3 sequences along with most-parsimonious VDJ recombination scenarios. In a later analysis, each TCR beta chain was defined by its CDR3 amino acid sequence together with its V-gene family, and reads lacking a unique V-gene family were excluded. A later analysis removed roughly 590 highly shared, low-generation-probability nucleotide sequences to deal with suspected cross-contamination and a sequencing artifact. A later analysis calculated a clonal expansion index for each public chain from normalized within-repertoire ranks of inferred template counts. In a later analysis, generation probabilities were computed with a VDJ recombination model fitted to out-of-frame rearrangements, and the resulting probabilities were checked against IGoR. In a later analysis, TCR-TCR, TCR-HLA and TCR-CMV co-occurrence was scored with hypergeometric tests, and a repertoire-size bias correction was applied to TCR pairs. A later analysis estimated false discovery rates by permuting HLA or CMV assignments 20 times. In a later analysis, co-occurring TCRs were grouped using DBSCAN, with TCRdist sequence similarity added in when clustering inside HLA-allele-positive subsets. Repertoires with fewer than 30,000 or more than 120,000 public chains were left out of co-occurrence clustering, as were several repertoires with anomalous nucleotide sharing. The table comes from immuneACCESS by way of TCRdb, which keeps in-frame sequences with V and J called. Part of the clones is missing from these tables; in studies checked, under half for an unresolved V gene and the rest for unknown reasons. V and J calls and clone size are those listed in that table; D and trimming were worked out from the DNA. Counted in this sample were roughly 120,000 clones; about 61% of them appeared once. The top ten clonotypes cover 2.2% of the sample.

Sequenced sample: PBMCs. The receptor comes from a woman aged 25 to 39 in good health and CMV-seronegative. The V and J genes are TRBV7-2 and TRBJ1-1, with TRBD1 tentatively as D gene (6 bases match). The CDR3 loop reads CASSRNRDEAFF. The DNA sequence reads TGTGCCAGCAGCCGCAACAGGGATGAAGCTTTCTTT.